This TCR beta chain derives from a study of regulatory T cells in long-lasting Graves disease. Study conclusions and caveats: Not thyroid tissue but only peripheral blood was studied.

This clonotype appeared a few times. Its antigen is currently unknown. The time point is: persistent/refractory GD, antithyroid drugs over 5 years with positive TRAb. Preparation of the TCR library used RNA extracted from PBMCs. CDR3 length equals 16 residues. With 6 bases clipped from V and 2 bases from J, the junction kept 9 bases outside the gene matches. Germline V gene lookup returns CDR1 MDHEN and CDR2 SYDVKM. Investigators prepared the TCR beta libraries by applying iRepertoire HTBI primers and Arm-PCR of CDR3 regions. MiXCR, applied by TCRdb to the multiplex PCR reads, yields one record per CDR3 protein. There are some 340,000 distinct CDR3 sequences in the sample; about 23% occur only once, and approximately 28% lies in the top ten.

Specimen: peripheral blood mononuclear cells (PBMCs), collected when the disease was refractory, from a patient treated with antithyroid drugs. This chain connects TRBV28 to TRBJ2-7, with 11 bases matching TRBD2. This clonotype originated in a woman in her forties with Graves disease. In DNA form, the CDR3 reads TGTGCCAGCAGCGTAGCCGGACTAGCGGGCACCTACGAGCAGTACTTC. Translated: CASSVAGLAGTYEQYF.